The 11 T cell receptor beta chains below all came from one sample that was sequenced in a study of T cell changes during pregnancy in multiple sclerosis. The method was immunoSEQ multiplex PCR; TCRdb's version includes in-frame clones alone and lacks a portion of them. Of 88,000 or so clones listed, roughly nine tenths are singletons. This material consisted of peripheral blood, taken before pregnancy. These receptors came from a female donor with multiple sclerosis, enrolled in a pregnancy study.

The gene calls are TRBV6-1 and TRBJ2-7, with 9 positions matching TRBD1. The CDR3 is 16 residues long. The germline V gene has CDR1 MNHNS and CDR2 SASEGT. Germline trimming cut 1 base from V and 6 bases from J; bases unmatched to any gene: 10. CDR3 DNA: TGTGCCAGCAGTGAAGGACCCGGGACAGGGAGTTCCGAGCAGTACTTC. It yields the protein CASSEGPGTGSSEQYF.

The chain is built from TRBV6-5 and TRBJ2-3; perhaps TRBD2 as D (6 bases). Germline loops: CDR1 MNHEY, CDR2 SVGAGI. The CDR3 is 13 residues long. V gave up 6 bases and J gave up 3 bases, with 10 bases separating them. The DNA of the CDR3 is TGTGCCAGCAGACTGACTAGGACAGATACGCAGTATTTT. Its translation: CASRLTRTDTQYF.

V is TRBV9 and J is TRBJ1-3, with a possible D match to TRBD1 (5 bases). Trimming pared 1 base from V and 0 bases from J, leaving 11 bases between. CDR3 length: 16 residues. Germline CDR1 and CDR2: SGDLS and YYNGEE. The CDR3 sequence is CASSVNVQDSGNTIYF. CDR3 DNA sequence: TGTGCCAGCAGCGTAAACGTACAGGACTCTGGAAACACCATATATTTT.

The chain carries TRBV6-5 and TRBJ1-4, with 8 bases fitting TRBD1. V gave up 6 bases and J gave up 7 bases; unmatched junction bases: 7. Germline lookup yields CDR1 MNHEY and CDR2 SVGAGI. The length of the CDR3 is 14 residues. For the CDR3, the DNA is TGTGCCAGCAGCCAGACAGGGGTGATTGAAAAACTGTTTTTT. It codes for CASSQTGVIEKLFF.

J is TRBJ2-7 and V is TRBV12-5; a weak D match, TRBD2 (5 bases). Germline V lookup: CDR1 LGHNT, CDR2 FRNRAP. Deletions cut 4 bases from V and 4 bases from J, with 11 bases between. CDR3 length: 13 residues. The CDR3 protein is CASGSLSGYEQYF. The CDR3 bases are TGTGCTAGTGGTTCACTCAGCGGATACGAGCAGTACTTC.

The chain joins TRBV6-1 to TRBJ1-4; D gene unclear. V lost 3 bases and J lost 4, with 12 bases in between. The length of the CDR3 is 15 residues. Germline V lookup: CDR1 MNHNS, CDR2 SASEGT. The DNA for the CDR3 is TGTGCCAGCAGTGAGAGAGGAATCCGTAATGAAAAACTGTTTTTT. Translating gives CASSERGIRNEKLFF.

The chain combines TRBV14 with TRBJ2-2; a possible D gene is TRBD1 (5 bases). V lost 0 bases to trimming and J lost 5 bases, with 13 bases between them. The CDR3 contains 16 residues. Germline lookup yields CDR1 SGHDN and CDR2 FVKESK. CDR3 DNA sequence: TGTGCCAGCAGCCAAGAATTGCAGGGTGGGACCGGGGAGCTGTTTTTT. Encoded protein: CASSQELQGGTGELFF.

V usage is TRBV9 and J usage is TRBJ2-3; TRBD2 matches at 11 bases. CDR1 is SGDLS and CDR2 is YYNGEE in the germline V gene. Unmatched junction bases numbered 4, after V lost 4 bases and J lost 3 bases. This CDR3 has 15 residues. The DNA of the CDR3 is TGTGCCAGCAGCTTAACTAGCGGGGGTACAGATACGCAGTATTTT. It codes for CASSLTSGGTDTQYF. The whole variable domain, filled in from reference TRBV9 and TRBJ2-3, reads DSGVTQTPKHLITATGQRVTLRCSPRSGDLSVYWYQQSLDQGLQFLIQYYNGEERAKGNILERFSAQQFPDLHSELNLSSLELGDSALYFCASSLTSGGTDTQYFGPGTRLTVL.

The chain joins TRBV5-1 to TRBJ1-6, with 10 bases fitting TRBD1. The CDR3 is 15 residues long. The germline V gene has CDR1 SGHRS and CDR2 YFSETQ. Unmatched junction bases numbered 7, after V lost 4 bases and J lost 9 bases. The DNA of the CDR3 is TGCGCCAGCAGCAGGGGACAGGGGAATGGTTCACCCCTCCACTTT. This codes for CASSRGQGNGSPLHF.

The chain recombines TRBV19 with TRBJ2-1; TRBD1 matches 8 bases. Trimming removed 3 bases from V and 4 bases from J; junction bases left unmatched: 5. The CDR3 has 15 amino acids. Germline lookup yields CDR1 LNHDA and CDR2 SQIVND (reference sequence). CDR3 nucleotide sequence: TGTGCCAGTAGTATTCCCCGGACAGGGTACAATGAGCAGTTCTTC. Translating it yields CASSIPRTGYNEQFF.

The V call is TRBV6-1, the J call TRBJ1-2; possible D gene TRBD1, 5 bases. CDR1 is MNHNS and CDR2 is SASEGT in the germline V gene. The CDR3 is made up of 14 amino acids. Trimming left V 7 bases short and J 1 base short, with 13 bases between. This chain's CDR3 is CASTWGGNNYGYTF. DNA for the CDR3: TGTGCCAGCACCTGGGGGGGAAATAACTATGGCTACACCTTC.